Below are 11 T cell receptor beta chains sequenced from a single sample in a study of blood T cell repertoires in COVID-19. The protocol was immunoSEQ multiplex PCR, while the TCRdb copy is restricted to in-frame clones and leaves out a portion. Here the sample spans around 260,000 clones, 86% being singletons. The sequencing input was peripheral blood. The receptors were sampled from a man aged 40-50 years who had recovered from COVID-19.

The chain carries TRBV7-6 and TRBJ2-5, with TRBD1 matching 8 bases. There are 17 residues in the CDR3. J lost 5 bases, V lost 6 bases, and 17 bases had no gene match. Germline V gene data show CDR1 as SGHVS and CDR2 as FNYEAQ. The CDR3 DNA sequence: TGTGCCAGCAGTTCAGACCTAGGACAGGGATTTATGGAGACCCAGTACTTC. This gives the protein CASSSDLGQGFMETQYF.

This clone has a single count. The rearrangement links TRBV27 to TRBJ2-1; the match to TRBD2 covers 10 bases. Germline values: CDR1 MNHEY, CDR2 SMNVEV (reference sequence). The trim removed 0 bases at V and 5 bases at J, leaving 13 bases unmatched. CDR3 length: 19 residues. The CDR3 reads CASSLSAPGGAGGNNEQFF. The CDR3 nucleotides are TGTGCCAGCAGTTTATCGGCCCCTGGGGGAGCGGGAGGGAACAATGAGCAGTTCTTC.

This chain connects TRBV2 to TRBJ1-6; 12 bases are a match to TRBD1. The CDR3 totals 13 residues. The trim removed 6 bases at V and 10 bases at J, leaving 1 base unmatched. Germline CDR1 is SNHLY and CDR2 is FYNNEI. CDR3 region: CASRGQGASPLHF. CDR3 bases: TGTGCCAGCAGGGGACAGGGGGCATCACCCCTCCACTTT.

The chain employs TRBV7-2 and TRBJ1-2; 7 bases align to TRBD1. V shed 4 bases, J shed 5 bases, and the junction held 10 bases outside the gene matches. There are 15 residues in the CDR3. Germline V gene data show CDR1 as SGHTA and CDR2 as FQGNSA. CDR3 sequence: CASSSNRDRRYGYTF. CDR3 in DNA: TGTGCCAGCAGCTCAAACCGGGACAGACGATATGGCTACACCTTC.

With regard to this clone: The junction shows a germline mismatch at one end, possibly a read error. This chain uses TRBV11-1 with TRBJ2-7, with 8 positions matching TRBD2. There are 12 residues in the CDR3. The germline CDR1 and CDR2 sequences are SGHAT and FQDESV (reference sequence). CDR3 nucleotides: TGTGCCAGCAGCCATCCGGGACTAGGTTTTTTCTTC. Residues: CASSHPGLGFFF.

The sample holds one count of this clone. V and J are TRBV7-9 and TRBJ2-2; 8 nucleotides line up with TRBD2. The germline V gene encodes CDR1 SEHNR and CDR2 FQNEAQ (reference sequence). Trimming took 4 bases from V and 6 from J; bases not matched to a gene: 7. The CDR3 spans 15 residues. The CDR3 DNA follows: TGTGCCAGCAGCTCCGCGGGGGGTTACTCCGGGGAGCTGTTTTTT. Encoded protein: CASSSAGGYSGELFF.

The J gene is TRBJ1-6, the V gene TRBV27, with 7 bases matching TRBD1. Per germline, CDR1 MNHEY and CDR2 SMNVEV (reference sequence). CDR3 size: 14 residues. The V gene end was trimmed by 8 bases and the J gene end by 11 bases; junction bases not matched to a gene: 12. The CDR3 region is CASSTGSKGTPLHF. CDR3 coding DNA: TGTGCCAGCTCGACAGGGAGTAAGGGTACACCCCTCCACTTT.

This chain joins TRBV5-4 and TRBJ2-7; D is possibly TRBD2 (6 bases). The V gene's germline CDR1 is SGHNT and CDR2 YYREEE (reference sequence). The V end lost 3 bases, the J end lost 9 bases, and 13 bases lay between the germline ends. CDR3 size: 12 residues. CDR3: CASSSGGLVQYF. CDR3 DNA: TGTGCCAGCAGCTCCGGGGGATTGGTGCAGTACTTC.

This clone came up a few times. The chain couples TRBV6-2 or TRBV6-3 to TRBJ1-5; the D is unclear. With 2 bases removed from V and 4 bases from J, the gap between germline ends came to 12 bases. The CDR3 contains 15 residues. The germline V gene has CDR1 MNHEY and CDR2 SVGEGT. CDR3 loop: CASSYLGMSNQPQHF. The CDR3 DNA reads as TGTGCCAGCAGTTACCTCGGGATGTCAAATCAGCCCCAGCATTTT.

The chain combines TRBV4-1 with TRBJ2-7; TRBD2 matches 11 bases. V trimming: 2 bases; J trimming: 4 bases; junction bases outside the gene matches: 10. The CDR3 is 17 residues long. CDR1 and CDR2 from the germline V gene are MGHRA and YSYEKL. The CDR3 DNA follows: TGCGCCAGCAGCCAACTTTCCGGTAGCGGGGGGGCTTACGAGCAGTACTTC. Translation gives CASSQLSGSGGAYEQYF.

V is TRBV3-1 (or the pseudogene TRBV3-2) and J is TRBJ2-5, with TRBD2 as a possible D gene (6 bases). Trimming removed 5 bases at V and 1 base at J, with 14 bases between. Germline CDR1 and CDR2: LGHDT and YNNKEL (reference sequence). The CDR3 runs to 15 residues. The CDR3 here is CASSAADYLQETQYF. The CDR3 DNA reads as TGTGCCAGCAGCGCAGCGGACTACCTCCAAGAGACCCAGTACTTC.